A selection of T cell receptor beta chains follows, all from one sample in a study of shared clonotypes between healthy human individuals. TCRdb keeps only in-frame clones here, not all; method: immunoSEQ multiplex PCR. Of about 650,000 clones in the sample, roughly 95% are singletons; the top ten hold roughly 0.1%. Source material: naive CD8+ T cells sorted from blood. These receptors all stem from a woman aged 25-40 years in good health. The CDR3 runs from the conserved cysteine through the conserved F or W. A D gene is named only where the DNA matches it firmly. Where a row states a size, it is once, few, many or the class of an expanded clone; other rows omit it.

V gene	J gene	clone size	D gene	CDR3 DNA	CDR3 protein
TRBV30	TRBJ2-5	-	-	TGTGCCTGGAGAGACATCGGGTACCAAGAGACCCAGTACTTC	CAWRDIGYQETQYF
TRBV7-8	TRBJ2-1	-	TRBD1	TGTGCCAGCAGCCACGGGACAGGGTTGTACAATGAGCAGTTCTTC	CASSHGTGLYNEQFF
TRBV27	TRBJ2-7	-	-	TGTGCCAGCAGTTTAAACCCCATCCTTTACGAGCAGTACTTC	CASSLNPILYEQYF
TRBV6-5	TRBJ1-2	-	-	TGTGCCAGCAATTCAGGGCACTGGGTCTACACCTTC	CASNSGHWVYTF
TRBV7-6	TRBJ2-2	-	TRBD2	TGTGCCAGCAGCTCCTCCCCTAGACTAGCGGGAACCGGGGAGCTGTTTTTT	CASSSSPRLAGTGELFF
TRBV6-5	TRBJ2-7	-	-	TGTGCCACAGCTCGGGACGGTTTCTTGGAGCAGTACTTC	CATARDGFLEQYF
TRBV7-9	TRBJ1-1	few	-	TGTGCCAGCACGGGAGGGATGAACACTGAAGCTTTCTTT	CASTGGMNTEAFF
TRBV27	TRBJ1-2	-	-	TGTGCCAGCAGTTTAGGGGGAGGGGCGGTTTATGGCTACACCTTC	CASSLGGGAVYGYTF
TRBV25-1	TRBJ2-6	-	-	TGTGCCAGCAGTTCCGTACGCTCTGGGGCCAACGTCCTGACTTTC	CASSSVRSGANVLTF
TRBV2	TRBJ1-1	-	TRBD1	TGTGCCAGCAGTGACCCCAGGGGGGGGACTGAAGCTTTCTTT	CASSDPRGGTEAFF
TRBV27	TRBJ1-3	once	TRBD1	TGTGCCAGCAGTCCGACTACAGAGGGACAGGGGGTAAACACCATATATTTT	CASSPTTEGQGVNTIYF
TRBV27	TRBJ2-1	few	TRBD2	TGTGCCAGCAGTTTAGCTACTAGCGGGAGTAGCGACAATGAGCAGTTCTTC	CASSLATSGSSDNEQFF
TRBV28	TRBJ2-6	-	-	TGTGCCAGCAGTTTATTCCGGGTATCTGGGGCCAACGTCCTGACTTTC	CASSLFRVSGANVLTF
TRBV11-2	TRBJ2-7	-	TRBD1	TGTGCCAGCAGCTCATCCGGGACAGGGGGATACGAGCAGTACTTC	CASSSSGTGGYEQYF
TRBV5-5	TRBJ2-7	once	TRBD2	TGTGCCAGCAGCTTATTAGCGGGATTGATCTACGAGCAGTACTTC	CASSLLAGLIYEQYF
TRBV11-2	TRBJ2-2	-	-	TGTGCCAGCAGCTTAGTAGCATCCATAACGGCGAACACCGGGGAGCTGTTTTTT	CASSLVASITANTGELFF